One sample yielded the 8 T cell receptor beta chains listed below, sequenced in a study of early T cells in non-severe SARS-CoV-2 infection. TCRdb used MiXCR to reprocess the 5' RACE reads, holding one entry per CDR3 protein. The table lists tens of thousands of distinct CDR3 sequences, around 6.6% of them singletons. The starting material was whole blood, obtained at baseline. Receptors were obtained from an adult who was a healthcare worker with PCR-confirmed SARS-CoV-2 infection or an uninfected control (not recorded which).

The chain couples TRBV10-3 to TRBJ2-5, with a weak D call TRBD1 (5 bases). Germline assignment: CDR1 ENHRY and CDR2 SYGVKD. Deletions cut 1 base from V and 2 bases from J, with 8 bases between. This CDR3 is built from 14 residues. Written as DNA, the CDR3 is TGTGCCATCAGTGAGTTTTCAGGGCAAGAGACCCAGTACTTC. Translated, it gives CAISEFSGQETQYF.

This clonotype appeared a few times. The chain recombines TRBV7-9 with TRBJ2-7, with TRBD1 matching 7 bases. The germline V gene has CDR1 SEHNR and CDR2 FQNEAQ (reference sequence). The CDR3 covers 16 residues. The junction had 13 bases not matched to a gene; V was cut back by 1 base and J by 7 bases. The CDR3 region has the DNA TGTGCCAGCAGCTTAGGCCTAACAGGGGAGCCCGGGGAGCAGTACTTC. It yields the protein CASSLGLTGEPGEQYF.

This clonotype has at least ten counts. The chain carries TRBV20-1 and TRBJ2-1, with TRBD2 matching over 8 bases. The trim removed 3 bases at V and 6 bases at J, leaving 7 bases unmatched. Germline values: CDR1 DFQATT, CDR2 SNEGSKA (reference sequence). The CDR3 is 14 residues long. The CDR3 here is CSASRSGRTNEQFF. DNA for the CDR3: TGCAGTGCTAGCCGCAGCGGGAGAACCAATGAGCAGTTCTTC.

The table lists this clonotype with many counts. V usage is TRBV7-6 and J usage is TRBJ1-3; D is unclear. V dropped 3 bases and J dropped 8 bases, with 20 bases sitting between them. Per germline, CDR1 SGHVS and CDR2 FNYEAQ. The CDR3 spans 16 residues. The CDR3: CASSLVRNQPTDTIYF. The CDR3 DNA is TGTGCCAGCAGCTTGGTACGCAATCAACCAACGGACACCATATATTTT.

The CDR3 sequence is CASSLAGPGANVLTF. The CDR3 DNA sequence: TGTGCCAGCAGCTTAGCCGGGCCCGGGGCCAACGTCCTGACTTTC. The chain employs TRBV7-2 and TRBJ2-6; D is uncertain. Trimming left V 0 bases short and J 4 bases short, with 7 bases between. There are 15 residues in the CDR3. Germline values: CDR1 SGHTA, CDR2 FQGNSA. The full variable domain, with the rest looked up from reference TRBV7-2 and TRBJ2-6, is GAGVSQSPSNKVTEKGKDVELRCDPISGHTALYWYRQSLGQGLEFLIYFQGNSAPDKSGLPSDRFSAERTGGSVSTLTIQRTQQEDSAVYLCASSLAGPGANVLTFGAGSRLTVL.

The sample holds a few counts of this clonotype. CDR3 DNA: TGTGCCAGCAGTTACTCAGGGACAGATGCTGAAGCTTTCTTT. It is translated as CASSYSGTDAEAFF. J is TRBJ1-1 and V is TRBV6-5; 7 bases map to TRBD1. The CDR3 consists of 14 residues. J was trimmed by 6 bases and V by 0 bases; bases with no gene match: 4. Germline assignment: CDR1 MNHEY and CDR2 SVGAGI.

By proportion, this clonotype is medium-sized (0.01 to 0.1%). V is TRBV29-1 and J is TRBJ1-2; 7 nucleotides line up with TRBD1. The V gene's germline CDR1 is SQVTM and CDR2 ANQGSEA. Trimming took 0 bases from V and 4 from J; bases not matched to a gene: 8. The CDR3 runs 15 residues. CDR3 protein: CSVEEDQGVGYGYTF. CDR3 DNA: TGCAGCGTTGAAGAGGATCAGGGGGTCGGCTATGGCTACACCTTC. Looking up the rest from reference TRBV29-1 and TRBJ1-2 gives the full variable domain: SAVISQKPSRDICQRGTSLTIQCQVDSQVTMMFWYRQQPGQSLTLIATANQGSEATYESGFVIDKFPISRPNLTFSTLTVSNMSPEDSSIYLCSVEEDQGVGYGYTFGSGTRLTVV.

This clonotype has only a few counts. The CDR3 coding sequence is TGTGCCAGCAGTTACCGGGACGGTGATACGCAGTATTTT. It codes for CASSYRDGDTQYF. The chain recombines TRBV6-5 with TRBJ2-3; D tentatively reads TRBD1 or TRBD2 (5 bases each). This CDR3 is 13 amino acids long. Germline V gene lookup returns CDR1 MNHEY and CDR2 SVGAGI. V lost 2 bases and J lost 6, with 9 bases in between.